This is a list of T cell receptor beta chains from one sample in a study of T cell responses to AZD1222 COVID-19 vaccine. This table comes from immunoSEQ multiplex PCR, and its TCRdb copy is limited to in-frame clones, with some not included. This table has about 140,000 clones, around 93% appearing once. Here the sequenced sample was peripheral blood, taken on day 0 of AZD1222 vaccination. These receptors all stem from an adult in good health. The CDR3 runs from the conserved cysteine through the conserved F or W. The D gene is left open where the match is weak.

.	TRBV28	CASSAGGEGTPRRGYTF
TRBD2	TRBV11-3	CASSLDRSRASGKAYEQYF
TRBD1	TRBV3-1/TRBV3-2	CASSPRDRGRTIYF
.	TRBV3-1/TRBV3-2	CASSQLNIQYF
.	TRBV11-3	CASSLGPVEDTIYF
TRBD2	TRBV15	CATRGDTKSTDTQYF
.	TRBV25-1	CASLGPAYEQYF
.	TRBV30	CAWSALGVTEAFF
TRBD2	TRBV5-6	CASSLYGGLAEYNEQFF
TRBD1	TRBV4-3	CASSPGTGGNGYTF
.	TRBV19	CASSTISGESPLHF
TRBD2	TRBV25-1	CASSGTSGRGNEQYF
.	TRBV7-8	CATSNNIGANYQPQHF
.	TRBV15	CATSGGFRSGNTIYF